What follows describes a single T cell receptor (beta chain). In the authors' workflow: Reference gene primers were amplified, and this amplification served to estimate nucleated cell counts. Assay: immunoSEQ multiplex PCR; the TCRdb copy retains only in-frame clones and omits some. D and trimming come from the DNA, and the V and J calls and clone size come from that table. The data contain about 45,000 clones, 83% of them seen just once; the ten biggest clones take up approximately 7.6%. The sample belongs to a study of blood T cell repertoires in COVID-19. The overall study: PBMCs, B-cell-depleted T cells, or T cells provided the cDNA or gDNA that made up the material.

Germline CDR1 and CDR2: SGHRS and YFSETQ. The J segment lost 5 bases and the V segment lost 2 bases, leaving 1 base of the junction unmatched. This CDR3 has 13 residues. V is TRBV5-1 and J is TRBJ2-3, with TRBD2 matching 8 bases. Sequencing input: peripheral blood. The origin of this receptor is a man at least 80 years old in a cohort sampled during active COVID-19. The DNA of the CDR3 is TGCGCCAGCAGCTTAACTAGCGGAGATACGCAGTATTTT. This encodes CASSLTSGDTQYF.